This T cell receptor (beta chain) was recovered during a study of Graves' ophthalmopathy and Graves' hyperthyroidism. Regarding this clonotype: Its antigen is still unknown.

General study findings and limits: Blood also contained most of the expanded thyroid clonotypes above 0.001 frequency.

This CDR3 has 12 residues. The germline gives CDR1 SQVTM, CDR2 ANQGSEA. Ophthalmopathy donors' eye disease showed moderate-to-severe activity, CAS of at least 3, NOSPECS of at least 4 and duration under 3 months. RNA transcripts were the template, and TCR beta CDR3 regions were amplified from them. First-round RT-PCR used HTBI primers; second-round multiplex PCR followed. TCRdb itself ran the multiplex PCR reads through MiXCR, one entry per CDR3 protein. Among over 650,000 distinct CDR3 sequences listed, roughly two fifths were seen once. The sequenced sample was peripheral blood. This chain uses TRBV29-1 with TRBJ2-5, with D possibly being TRBD1 or TRBD2 (5 bases each). This clonotype was sampled from an adult man with Graves' ophthalmopathy. The CDR3 sequence is CTPGLEGETQYF. CDR3 sequence (DNA): TGCACCCCGGGCCTCGAGGGGGAGACCCAGTACTTC.